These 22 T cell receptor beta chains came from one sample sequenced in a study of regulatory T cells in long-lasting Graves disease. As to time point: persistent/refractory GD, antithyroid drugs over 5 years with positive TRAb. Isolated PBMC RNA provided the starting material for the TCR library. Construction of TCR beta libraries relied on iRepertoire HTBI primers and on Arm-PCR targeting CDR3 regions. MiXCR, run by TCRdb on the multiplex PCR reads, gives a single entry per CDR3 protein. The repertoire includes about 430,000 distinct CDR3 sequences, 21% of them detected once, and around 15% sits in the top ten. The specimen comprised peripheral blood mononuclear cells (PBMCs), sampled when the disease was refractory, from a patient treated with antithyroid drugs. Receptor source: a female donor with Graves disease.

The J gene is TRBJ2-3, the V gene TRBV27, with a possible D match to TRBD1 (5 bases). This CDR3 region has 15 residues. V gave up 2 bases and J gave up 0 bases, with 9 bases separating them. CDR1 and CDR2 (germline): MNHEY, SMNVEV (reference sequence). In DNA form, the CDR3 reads TGTGCCAGCAGTTTAATAGGGGCGAGCACAGATACGCAGTATTTT. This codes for CASSLIGASTDTQYF.

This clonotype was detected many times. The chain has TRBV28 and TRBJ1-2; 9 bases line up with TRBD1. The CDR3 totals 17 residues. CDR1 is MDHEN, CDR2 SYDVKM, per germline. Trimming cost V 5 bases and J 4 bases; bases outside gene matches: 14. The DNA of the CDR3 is TGTGCCAGCAGTGATCCCGGGACAGGGCGTCGGAGCTATGGCTACACCTTC. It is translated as CASSDPGTGRRSYGYTF.

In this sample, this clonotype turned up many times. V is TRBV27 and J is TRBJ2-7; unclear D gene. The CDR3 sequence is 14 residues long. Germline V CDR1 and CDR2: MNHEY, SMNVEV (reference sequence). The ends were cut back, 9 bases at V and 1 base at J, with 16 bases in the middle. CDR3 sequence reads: CASSGWASSYEQYF. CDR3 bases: TGTGCCAGTTCTGGGTGGGCCTCGTCCTACGAGCAGTACTTC.

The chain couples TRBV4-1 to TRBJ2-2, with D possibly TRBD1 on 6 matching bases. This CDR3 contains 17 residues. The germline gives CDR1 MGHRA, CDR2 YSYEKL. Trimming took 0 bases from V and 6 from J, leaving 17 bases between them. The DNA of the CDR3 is TGCGCCAGCAGCCAAGAGGTGAACAGGGAGATCGCCGGGGAGCTGTTTTTT. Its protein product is CASSQEVNREIAGELFF.

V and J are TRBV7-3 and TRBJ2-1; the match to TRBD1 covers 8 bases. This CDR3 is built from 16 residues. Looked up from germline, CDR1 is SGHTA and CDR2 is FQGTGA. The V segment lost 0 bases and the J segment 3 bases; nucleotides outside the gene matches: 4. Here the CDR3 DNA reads TGTGCCAGCAGCTTAACCTTAGGACAGGGCTACAATGAGCAGTTCTTC. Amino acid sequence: CASSLTLGQGYNEQFF.

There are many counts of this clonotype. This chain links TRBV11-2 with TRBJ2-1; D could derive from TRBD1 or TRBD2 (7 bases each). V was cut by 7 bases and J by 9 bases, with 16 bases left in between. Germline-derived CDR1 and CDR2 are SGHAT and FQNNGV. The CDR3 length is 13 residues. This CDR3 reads CASTQAGGGEQFF. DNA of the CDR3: TGTGCCAGCACCCAGGCAGGGGGGGGTGAGCAGTTCTTC.

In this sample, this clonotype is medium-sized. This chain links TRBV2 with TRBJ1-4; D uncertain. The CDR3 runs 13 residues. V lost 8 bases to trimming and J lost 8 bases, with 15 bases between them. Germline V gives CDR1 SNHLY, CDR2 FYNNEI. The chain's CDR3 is CASEDRFQEKLFF. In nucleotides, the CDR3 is TGTGCCAGCGAGGACCGTTTCCAGGAAAAACTGTTTTTT.

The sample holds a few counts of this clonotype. Written as DNA, the CDR3 is TGTGCCACCAGTGATCCCCGGACAGGAGTCACAGATACGCAGTATTTT. It yields the protein CATSDPRTGVTDTQYF. V usage is TRBV24-1 and J usage is TRBJ2-3; 7 bases line up with TRBD1. This CDR3 region has 16 residues. Unmatched junction bases numbered 7, after V lost 3 bases and J lost 2 bases. In germline, CDR1 is KGHDR, CDR2 SFDVKD.

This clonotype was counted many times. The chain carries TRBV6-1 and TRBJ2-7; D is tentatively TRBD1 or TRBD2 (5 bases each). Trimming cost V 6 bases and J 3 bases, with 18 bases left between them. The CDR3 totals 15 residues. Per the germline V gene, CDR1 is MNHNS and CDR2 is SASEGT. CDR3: CASRPDRPGGYEQYF. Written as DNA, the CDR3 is TGTGCCAGCAGACCCGACAGACCCGGAGGCTACGAGCAGTACTTC.

CDR3 nucleotides: TGTGCCAGTAGTATACCCCCGGCGGGTGAAAAACTGTTTTTT. It specifies CASSIPPAGEKLFF. The chain has TRBV19 and TRBJ1-4; no clear D. Germline values: CDR1 LNHDA, CDR2 SQIVND (reference sequence). The germline V and J ends were trimmed by 2 bases and 7 bases, with 11 bases remaining between them. This CDR3 comprises 14 residues.

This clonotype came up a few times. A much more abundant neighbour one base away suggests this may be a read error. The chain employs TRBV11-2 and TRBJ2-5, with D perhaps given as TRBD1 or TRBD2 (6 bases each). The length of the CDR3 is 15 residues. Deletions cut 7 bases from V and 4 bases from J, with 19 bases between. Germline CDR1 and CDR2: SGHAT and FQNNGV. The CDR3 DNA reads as TGTGCCAGCACGGGAGTAGGGGGGCCGCGAGAGACCCAGTACTTC. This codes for CASTGVGGPRETQYF.

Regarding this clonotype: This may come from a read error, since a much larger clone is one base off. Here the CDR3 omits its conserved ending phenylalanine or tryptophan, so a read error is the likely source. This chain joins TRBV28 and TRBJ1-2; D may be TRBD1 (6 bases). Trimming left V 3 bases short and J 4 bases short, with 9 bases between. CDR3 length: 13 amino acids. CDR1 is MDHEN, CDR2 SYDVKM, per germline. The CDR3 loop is CASSFGTTYGYTL. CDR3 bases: TGTGCCAGCAGTTTCGGGACAACCTATGGCTACACCCTC.

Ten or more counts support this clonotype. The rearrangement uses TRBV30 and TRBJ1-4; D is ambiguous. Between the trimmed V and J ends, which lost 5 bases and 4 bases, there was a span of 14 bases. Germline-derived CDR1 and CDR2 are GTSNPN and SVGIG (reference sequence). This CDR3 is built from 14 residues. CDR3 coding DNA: TGTGCCTGGGGTTTCAGAAGCCTTAATGAAAAACTGTTTTTT. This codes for CAWGFRSLNEKLFF. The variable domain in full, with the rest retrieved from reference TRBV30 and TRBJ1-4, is SQTIHQWPATLVQPVGSPLSLECTVEGTSNPNLYWYRQAAGRGLQLLFYSVGIGQISSEVPQNLSASRPQDRQFILSSKKLLLSDSGFYLCAWGFRSLNEKLFFGSGTQLSVL.

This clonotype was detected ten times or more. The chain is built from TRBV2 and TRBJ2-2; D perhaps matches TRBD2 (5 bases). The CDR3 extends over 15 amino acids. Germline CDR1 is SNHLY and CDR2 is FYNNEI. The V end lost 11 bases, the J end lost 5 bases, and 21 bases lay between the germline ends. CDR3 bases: TGTGCCTTCAAGGCCGGGGAGAAATTAACCGGGGAGCTGTTTTTT. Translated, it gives CAFKAGEKLTGELFF.

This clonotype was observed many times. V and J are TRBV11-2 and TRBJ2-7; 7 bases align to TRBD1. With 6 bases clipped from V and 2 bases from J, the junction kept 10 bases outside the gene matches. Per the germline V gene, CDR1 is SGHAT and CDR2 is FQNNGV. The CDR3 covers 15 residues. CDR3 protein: CASRASGQFPYEQYF. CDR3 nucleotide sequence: TGTGCCAGCAGGGCCTCGGGACAGTTCCCCTACGAGCAGTACTTC.

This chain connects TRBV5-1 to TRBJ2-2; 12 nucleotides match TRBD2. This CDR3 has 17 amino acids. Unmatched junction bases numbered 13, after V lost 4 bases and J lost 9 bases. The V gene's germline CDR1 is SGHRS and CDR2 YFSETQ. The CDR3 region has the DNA TGCGCCAGCAGCGAGTCTAGCGGGAGGGCCCCAACTCGGGAGCTGTTTTTT. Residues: CASSESSGRAPTRELFF.

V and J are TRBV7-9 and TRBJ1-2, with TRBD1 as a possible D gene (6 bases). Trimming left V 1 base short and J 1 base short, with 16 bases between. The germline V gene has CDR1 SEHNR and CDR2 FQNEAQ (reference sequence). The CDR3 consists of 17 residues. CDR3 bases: TGTGCCAGCAGCTTAGATGGAGCGGGACAAAGTAACTATGGCTACACCTTC. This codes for CASSLDGAGQSNYGYTF.

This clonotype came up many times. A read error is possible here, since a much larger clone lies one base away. CDR3 sequence (DNA): TGTGCCAGCAGTCCCTTAGGGCGGACGGTCGCCCCAGAGACCCAGTACTTC. As protein: CASSPLGRTVAPETQYF. The rearrangement links TRBV28 to TRBJ2-5; no reliable D call. Per germline, CDR1 MDHEN and CDR2 SYDVKM. This CDR3 has 17 residues. Trimming shortened V by 5 bases and J by 4 bases, and 23 bases separated the two germline ends.

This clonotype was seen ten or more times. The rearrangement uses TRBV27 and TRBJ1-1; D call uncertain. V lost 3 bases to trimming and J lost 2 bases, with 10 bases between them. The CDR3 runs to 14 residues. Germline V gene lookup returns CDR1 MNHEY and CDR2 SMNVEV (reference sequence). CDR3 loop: CASSFVGVNTEAFF. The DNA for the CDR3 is TGTGCCAGCAGTTTTGTCGGGGTAAACACTGAAGCTTTCTTT.

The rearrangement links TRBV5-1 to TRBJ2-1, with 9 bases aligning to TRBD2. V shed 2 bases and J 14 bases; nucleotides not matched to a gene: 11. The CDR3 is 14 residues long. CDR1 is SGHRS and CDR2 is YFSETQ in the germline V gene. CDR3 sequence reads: CASSFGGRAQWEFF. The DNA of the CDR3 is TGCGCCAGCAGCTTTGGCGGGAGGGCCCAATGGGAGTTCTTC.

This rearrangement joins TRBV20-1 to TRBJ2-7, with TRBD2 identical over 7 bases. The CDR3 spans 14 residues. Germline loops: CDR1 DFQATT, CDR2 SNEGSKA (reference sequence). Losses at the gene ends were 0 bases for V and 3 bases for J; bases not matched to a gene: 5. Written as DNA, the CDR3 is TGCAGTGCTAGAGATGTGGCTAGCGGCTACGAGCAGTACTTC. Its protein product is CSARDVASGYEQYF.

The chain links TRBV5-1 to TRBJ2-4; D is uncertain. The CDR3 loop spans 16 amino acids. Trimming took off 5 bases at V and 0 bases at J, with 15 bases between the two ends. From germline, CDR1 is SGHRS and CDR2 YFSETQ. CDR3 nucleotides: TGCGCCAGCAGATCGGCAAGTAAGAAAGCCAAAAACATTCAGTACTTC. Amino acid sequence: CASRSASKKAKNIQYF. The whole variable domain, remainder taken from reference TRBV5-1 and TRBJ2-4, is KAGVTQTPRYLIKTRGQQVTLSCSPISGHRSVSWYQQTPGQGLQFLFEYFSETQRNKGNFPGRFSGRQFSNSRSEMNVSTLELGDSALYLCASRSASKKAKNIQYFGAGTRLSVL.